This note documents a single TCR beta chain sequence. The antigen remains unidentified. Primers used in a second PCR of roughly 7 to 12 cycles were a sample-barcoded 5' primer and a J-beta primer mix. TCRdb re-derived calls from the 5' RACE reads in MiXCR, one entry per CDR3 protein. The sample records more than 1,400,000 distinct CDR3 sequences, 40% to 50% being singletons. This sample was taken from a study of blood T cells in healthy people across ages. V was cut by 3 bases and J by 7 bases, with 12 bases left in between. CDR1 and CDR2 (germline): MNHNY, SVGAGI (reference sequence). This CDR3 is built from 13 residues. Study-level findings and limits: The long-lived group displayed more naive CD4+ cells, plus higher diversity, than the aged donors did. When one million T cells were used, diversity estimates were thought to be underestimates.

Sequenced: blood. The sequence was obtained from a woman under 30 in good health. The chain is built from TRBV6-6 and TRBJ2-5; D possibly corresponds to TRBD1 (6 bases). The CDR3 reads CASSYRDKGTQYF. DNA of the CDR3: TGTGCCAGCAGTTATCGGGACAAGGGGACCCAGTACTTC.